This TCR beta chain derives from a study of beta chain features in type 1 diabetes. Overall study results and limits: Type 1 diabetes patients showed fewer insertions and more deletions at VDJ junctions.

The authors reverse transcribed all of the isolated RNA, so sequencing captured expressed TCRB transcripts. TCRdb's copy holds only in-frame clones and misses some; the assay was immunoSEQ multiplex PCR. The sample lists some 220,000 clones; about a tenth were seen once. Germline values: CDR1 MNHNS, CDR2 SASEGT. The CDR3 loop spans 11 amino acids. The germline V and J ends were trimmed by 3 bases and 8 bases, with 6 bases remaining between them. On this clone: The antigen remains unidentified.

The sequencing input was central memory CD4+ T cells from blood. The sequence was collected from a man aged 18 to 30 in good health. The V gene is TRBV6-1, the J gene TRBJ2-3, with D unresolved. CDR3 protein: CASSDWVTQYF. The DNA for the CDR3 is TGTGCCAGCAGTGATTGGGTTACGCAGTATTTT.